This TCR beta chain comes out of a study of CD8+ T cells in alopecia areata. Study summary: Each day, treated patients took oral tofacitinib twice, at 5 to 10 mg per dose.

Extracted from the samples, RNA was reverse transcribed into cDNA to serve as the sequencing template. Repertoires were generated with immunoSEQ multiplex PCR, while TCRdb's copy carries only in-frame clones and drops some. The table lists hundreds of thousands of clones, more than 60% of them singletons. Trimming cost V 4 bases and J 0 bases; bases outside gene matches: 5. The CDR3 loop spans 15 amino acids. Germline V gene data show CDR1 as SQVTM and CDR2 as ANQGSEA. Treatment reported: oral pan-JAK inhibitor, 5-10 mg twice daily. Alopecia areata patients had lesional scalp punch biopsies and peripheral blood taken from them.

The TCR was taken from a human donor with alopecia areata. This specimen was CD4+ T cells sorted from blood, taken at week 44, from a patient treated with tofacitinib. The chain couples TRBV29-1 to TRBJ2-2, with 7 bases aligning to TRBD1. Here the CDR3 DNA reads TGCAGCGTTGGAGGGGGACAGTCGAACACCGGGGAGCTGTTTTTT. Amino acids: CSVGGGQSNTGELFF.